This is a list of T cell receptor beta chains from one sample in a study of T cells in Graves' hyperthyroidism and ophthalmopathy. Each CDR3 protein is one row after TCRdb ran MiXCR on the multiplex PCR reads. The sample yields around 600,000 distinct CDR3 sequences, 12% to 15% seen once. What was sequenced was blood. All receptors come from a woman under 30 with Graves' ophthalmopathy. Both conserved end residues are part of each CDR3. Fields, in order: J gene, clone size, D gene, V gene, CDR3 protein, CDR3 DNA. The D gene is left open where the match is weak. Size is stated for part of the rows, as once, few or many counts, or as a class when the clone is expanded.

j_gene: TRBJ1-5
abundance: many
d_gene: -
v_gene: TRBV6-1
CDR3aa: CASKRGVSVQPQHF
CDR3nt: TGTGCCAGCAAAAGAGGGGTAAGCGTTCAGCCCCAGCATTTT

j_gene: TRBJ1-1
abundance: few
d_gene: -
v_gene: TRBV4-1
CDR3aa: CASSQVFSEAFF
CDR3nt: TGCGCCAGCAGCCAAGTCTTCTCTGAAGCTTTCTTT

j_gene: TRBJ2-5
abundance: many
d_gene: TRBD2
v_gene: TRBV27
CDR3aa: CASSLGLAMKTQYF
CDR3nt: TGTGCCAGCAGTTTGGGACTAGCGATGAAGACCCAGTACTTC

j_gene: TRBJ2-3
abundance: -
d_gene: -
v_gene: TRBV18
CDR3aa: CASSRGGKDTQYF
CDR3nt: TGTGCCAGCTCCCGCGGTGGGAAAGATACGCAGTATTTT

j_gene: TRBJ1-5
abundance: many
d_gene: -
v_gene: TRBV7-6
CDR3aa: CASSLCRGNCQPQHF
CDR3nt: TGTGCCAGCAGCTTGTGCCGAGGGAATTGTCAGCCCCAGCATTTT

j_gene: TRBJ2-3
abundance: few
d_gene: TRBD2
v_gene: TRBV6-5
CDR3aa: CASSYWGGTGTDTQYF
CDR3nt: TGTGCCAGCAGTTACTGGGGGGGGACTGGCACAGATACGCAGTATTTT

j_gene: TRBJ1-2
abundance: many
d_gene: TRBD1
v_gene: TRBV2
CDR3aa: CASSEDRGTPNYGYTF
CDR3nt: TGTGCCAGCAGTGAAGACAGGGGAACTCCTAACTATGGCTACACCTTC

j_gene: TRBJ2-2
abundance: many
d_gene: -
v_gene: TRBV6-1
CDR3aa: CASSPLDTTGELFF
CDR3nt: TGTGCCAGCAGTCCCCTCGACACGACCGGGGAGCTGTTTTTT

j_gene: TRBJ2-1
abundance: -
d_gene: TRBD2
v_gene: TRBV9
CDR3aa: CASSVDSSGGVGQNEQFF
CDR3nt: TGTGCCAGCAGCGTAGACTCTAGCGGGGGGGTCGGCCAGAATGAGCAGTTCTTC

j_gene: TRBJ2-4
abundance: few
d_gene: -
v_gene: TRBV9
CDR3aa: CASSVTLVGDIQYF
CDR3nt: TGTGCCAGCAGCGTTACCTTAGTCGGAGACATTCAGTACTTC

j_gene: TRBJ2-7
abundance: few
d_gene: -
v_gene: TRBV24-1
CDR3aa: CATSATTVSYEQYF
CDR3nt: TGTGCCACCAGCGCAACGACAGTCTCCTACGAGCAGTACTTC

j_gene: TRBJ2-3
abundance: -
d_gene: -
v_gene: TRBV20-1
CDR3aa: CSALDPQGSTQYF
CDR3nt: TGCAGTGCTCTAGACCCCCAAGGCAGTACGCAGTATTTT

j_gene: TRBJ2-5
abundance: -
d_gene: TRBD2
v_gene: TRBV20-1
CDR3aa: CSANLIAGGGETQYF
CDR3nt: TGCAGTGCTAATCTTATAGCGGGAGGTGGGGAGACCCAGTACTTC

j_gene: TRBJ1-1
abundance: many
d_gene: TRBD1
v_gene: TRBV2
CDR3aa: CASSDDKTGGLAEAFF
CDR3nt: TGTGCCAGCAGCGACGACAAAACAGGGGGCCTCGCTGAAGCTTTCTTT

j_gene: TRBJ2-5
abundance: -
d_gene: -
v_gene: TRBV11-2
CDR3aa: CASSLMQETQYF
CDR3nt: TGTGCCAGCAGCTTGATGCAAGAGACCCAGTACTTC

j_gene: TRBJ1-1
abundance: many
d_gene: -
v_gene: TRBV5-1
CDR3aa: CASSYFFISNTEAFF
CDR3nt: TGCGCCAGCAGCTATTTTTTCATCTCGAACACTGAAGCTTTCTTT

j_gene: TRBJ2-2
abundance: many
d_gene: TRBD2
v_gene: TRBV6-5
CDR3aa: CASSYSPGLETGELFF
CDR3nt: TGTGCCAGCAGTTACTCTCCGGGACTAGAGACCGGGGAGCTGTTTTTT

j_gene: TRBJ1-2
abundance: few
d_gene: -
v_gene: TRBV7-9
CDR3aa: CASSLLRANYGYTF
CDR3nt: TGTGCCAGCAGCTTACTAAGGGCCAACTATGGCTACACCTTC

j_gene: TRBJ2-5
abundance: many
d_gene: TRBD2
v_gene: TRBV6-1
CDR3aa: CASSLAGTSGTLETQYF
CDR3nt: TGTGCCAGCAGTCTTGCCGGGACTAGCGGGACTTTGGAGACCCAGTACTTC

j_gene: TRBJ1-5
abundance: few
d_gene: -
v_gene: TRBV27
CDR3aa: CASSTLGGGSQPQHF
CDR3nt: TGTGCCAGCAGCACACTCGGCGGGGGAAGTCAGCCCCAGCATTTT

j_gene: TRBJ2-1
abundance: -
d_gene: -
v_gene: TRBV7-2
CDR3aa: CASSQAPHMQGIEQFF
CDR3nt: TGCGCCAGCAGCCAAGCCCCCCATATGCAAGGAATAGAGCAGTTCTTC

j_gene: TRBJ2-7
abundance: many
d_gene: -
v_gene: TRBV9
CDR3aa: CASSVAPGTYEQYF
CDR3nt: TGTGCCAGCAGCGTCGCCCCTGGAACCTACGAGCAGTACTTC

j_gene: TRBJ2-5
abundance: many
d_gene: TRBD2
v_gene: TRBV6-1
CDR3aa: CASSERAGEGQETQYF
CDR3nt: TGTGCCAGCAGTGAAAGGGCGGGAGAGGGGCAAGAGACCCAGTACTTC

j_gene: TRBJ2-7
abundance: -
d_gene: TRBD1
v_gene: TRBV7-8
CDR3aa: CASSSGTGAYNEQYF
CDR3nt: TGTGCCAGCAGTTCCGGGACAGGGGCCTACAATGAGCAGTACTTC

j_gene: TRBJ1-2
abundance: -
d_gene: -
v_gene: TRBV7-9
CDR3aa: CASSLAGPTSYGYTF
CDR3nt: TGTGCCAGCAGCTTAGCCGGGCCTACATCCTATGGCTACACCTTC

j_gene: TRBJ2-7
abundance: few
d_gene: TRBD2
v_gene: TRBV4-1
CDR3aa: CASSQVGGSGHEQYF
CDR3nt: TGCGCCAGCAGCCAAGTGGGCGGGAGTGGCCACGAGCAGTACTTC

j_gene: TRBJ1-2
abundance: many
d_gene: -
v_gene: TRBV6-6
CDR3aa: CASSYSSPDYGYTF
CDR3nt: TGTGCCAGCAGTTACTCGAGTCCAGACTATGGCTACACCTTC

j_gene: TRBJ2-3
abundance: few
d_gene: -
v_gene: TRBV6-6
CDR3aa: CASSYRELGISTQYF
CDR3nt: TGTGCCAGCAGTTACCGCGAGCTAGGGATCTCTACGCAGTATTTT

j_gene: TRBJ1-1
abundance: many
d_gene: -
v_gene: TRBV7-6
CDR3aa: CASSPKMLGENTEAFF
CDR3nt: TGTGCCAGCAGTCCAAAGATGCTCGGGGAGAACACTGAAGCTTTCTTT

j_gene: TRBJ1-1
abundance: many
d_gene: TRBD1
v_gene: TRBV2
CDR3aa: CASSLQGGRGGEAFF
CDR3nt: TGTGCCAGCAGTCTTCAGGGGGGGAGAGGGGGTGAAGCTTTCTTT

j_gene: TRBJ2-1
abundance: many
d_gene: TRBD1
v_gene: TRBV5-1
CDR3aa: CASSLPGTGWDNEQFF
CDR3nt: TGCGCCAGCAGCCTACCCGGGACAGGGTGGGACAATGAGCAGTTCTTC

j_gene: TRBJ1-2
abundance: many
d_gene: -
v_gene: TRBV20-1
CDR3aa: CSAGPGHDYGYTF
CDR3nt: TGCAGTGCTGGGCCGGGACACGACTATGGCTACACCTTC

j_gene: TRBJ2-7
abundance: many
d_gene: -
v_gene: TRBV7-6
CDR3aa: CASSPGWGKGYEQYF
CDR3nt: TGTGCCAGCAGCCCCGGGTGGGGGAAGGGTTACGAGCAGTACTTC

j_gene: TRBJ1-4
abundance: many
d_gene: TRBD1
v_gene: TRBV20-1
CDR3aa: CSARQDRAEKLFF
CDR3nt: TGCAGTGCCCGGCAGGACAGGGCGGAAAAACTGTTTTTT

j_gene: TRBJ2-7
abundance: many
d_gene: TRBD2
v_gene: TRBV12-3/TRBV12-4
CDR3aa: CASSSSGISSYEQYF
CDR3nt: TGTGCCAGCAGTTCGAGCGGGATTAGCTCCTACGAGCAGTACTTC

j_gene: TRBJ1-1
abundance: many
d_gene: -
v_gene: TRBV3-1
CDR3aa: CASSHEDRTEAFF
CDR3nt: TGTGCCAGCAGCCACGAAGACAGGACTGAAGCTTTCTTT

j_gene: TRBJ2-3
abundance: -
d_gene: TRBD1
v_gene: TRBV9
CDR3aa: CTSSVATDRASTDTQYF
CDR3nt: TGTACCAGCAGCGTAGCTACCGACAGGGCGAGCACAGATACGCAGTATTTT

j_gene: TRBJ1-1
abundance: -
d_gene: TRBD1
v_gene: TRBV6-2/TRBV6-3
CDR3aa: CASSRRQGTLTNTEAFF
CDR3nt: TGTGCCAGCAGCCGTAGACAGGGGACTCTAACGAACACTGAAGCTTTCTTT

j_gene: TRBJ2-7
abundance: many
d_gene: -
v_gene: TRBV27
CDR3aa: CASRRVGPLHEQYF
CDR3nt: TGTGCCAGCCGCCGTGTGGGTCCTCTTCACGAGCAGTACTTC

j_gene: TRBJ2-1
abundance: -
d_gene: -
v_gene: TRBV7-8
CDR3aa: CASSLVAGKYNEQLF
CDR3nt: TGTGCCAGCAGCTTAGTAGCAGGAAAGTACAATGAGCAGCTCTTC

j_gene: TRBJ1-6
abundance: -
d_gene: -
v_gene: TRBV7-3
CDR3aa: CASSGGGTSVRSPLHF
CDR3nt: TGTGCCAGCAGCGGGGGAGGGACGAGCGTTAGGTCACCCCTCCACTTT

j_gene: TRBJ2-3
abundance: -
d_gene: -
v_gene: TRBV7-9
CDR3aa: CASSTRAGTDTQYF
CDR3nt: TGTGCCAGCTCCACCCGGGCCGGCACAGATACGCAGTATTTT

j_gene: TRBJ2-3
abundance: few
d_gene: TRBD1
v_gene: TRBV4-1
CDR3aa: CASSRGQGAPTDTQYF
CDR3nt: TGCGCCAGCAGCCGCGGCCAGGGGGCTCCCACAGATACGCAGTATTTT

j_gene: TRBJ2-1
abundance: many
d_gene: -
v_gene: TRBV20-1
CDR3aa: CSARPSSNEQFF
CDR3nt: TGCAGTGCTAGACCCTCGAGCAATGAGCAGTTCTTC

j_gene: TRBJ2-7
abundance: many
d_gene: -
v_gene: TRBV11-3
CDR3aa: CASSFVLYEQYF
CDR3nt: TGTGCCAGCAGCTTTGTACTATACGAGCAGTACTTC

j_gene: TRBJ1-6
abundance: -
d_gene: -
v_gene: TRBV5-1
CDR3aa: CASKKSSSYNSPLHF
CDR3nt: TGCGCCAGCAAAAAGTCAAGCTCCTATAATTCACCCCTCCACTTT

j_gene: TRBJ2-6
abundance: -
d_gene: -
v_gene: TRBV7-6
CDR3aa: CASSLARSGSGANVLTF
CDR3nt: TGTGCCAGCAGCTTAGCCCGGTCGGGCTCTGGGGCCAACGTCCTGACTTTC

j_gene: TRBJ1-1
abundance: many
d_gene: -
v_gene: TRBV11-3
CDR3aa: CASSLGGEGNTEAFF
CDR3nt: TGTGCCAGCAGTCTAGGTGGGGAGGGGAACACTGAAGCTTTCTTT

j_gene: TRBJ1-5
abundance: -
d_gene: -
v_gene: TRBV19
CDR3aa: CASCWGSGQPQHF
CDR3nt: TGTGCCAGTTGCTGGGGTTCGGGACAGCCCCAGCATTTT

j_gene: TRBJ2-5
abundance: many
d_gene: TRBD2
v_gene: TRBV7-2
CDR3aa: CASSQRNGGLAGVQETQYF
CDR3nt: TGTGCCAGCAGCCAGCGGAACGGGGGACTAGCGGGGGTACAAGAGACCCAGTACTTC

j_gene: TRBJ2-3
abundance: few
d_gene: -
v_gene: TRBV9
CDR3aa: CASSDGTPRDTDTQYF
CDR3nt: TGTGCCAGCAGCGATGGGACCCCGAGGGACACAGATACGCAGTATTTT

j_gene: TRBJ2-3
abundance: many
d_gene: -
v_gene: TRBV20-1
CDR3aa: CSARPDGGTDTQYF
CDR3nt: TGCAGTGCTAGACCGGACGGCGGCACAGATACGCAGTATTTT

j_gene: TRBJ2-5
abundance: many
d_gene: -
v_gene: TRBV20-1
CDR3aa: CSARDQRQETQYF
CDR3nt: TGCAGTGCTAGAGATCAGCGGCAAGAGACCCAGTACTTC

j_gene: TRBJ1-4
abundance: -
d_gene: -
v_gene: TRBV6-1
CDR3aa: CASSESSATNEKLFF
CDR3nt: TGTGCCAGCAGTGAGTCCAGTGCAACTAATGAAAAACTGTTTTTT

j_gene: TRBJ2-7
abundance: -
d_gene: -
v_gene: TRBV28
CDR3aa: CASRNRGGTYEQYF
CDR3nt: TGTGCCAGCAGAAACAGGGGAGGTACCTACGAGCAGTACTTC

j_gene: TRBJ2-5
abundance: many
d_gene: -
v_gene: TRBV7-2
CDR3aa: CASSLAKGQQETQYF
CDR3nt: TGTGCCAGCAGCTTAGCGAAGGGACAACAAGAGACCCAGTACTTC

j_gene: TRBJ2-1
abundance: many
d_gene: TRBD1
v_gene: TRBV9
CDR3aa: CASSVAGTVDNEQFF
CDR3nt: TGTGCCAGCAGCGTAGCCGGGACAGTAGACAATGAGCAGTTCTTC